Listed below are T cell receptor beta chains from one sample, sequenced in a study of shared clonotypes between healthy human individuals. TCRdb's table, derived via immunoSEQ multiplex PCR, lists solely in-frame clones and lacks some. This table has 1,500,000 or so clones, about 96% appearing once. Sequenced input: naive CD4+ T cells sorted from blood. All receptors come from a young man in good health. Each CDR3 is given with its conserved first and last residue. The order of the fields is D gene, J gene, V gene, clone size, CDR3 DNA, CDR3 protein. A D gene is named only where the DNA matches it firmly. Expanded clones are given a class, and other clones once, few, many or no size at all.

D gene: TRBD1
J gene: TRBJ2-1
V gene: TRBV6-1
clone size: once
CDR3 DNA: TGTGCCAGCAGAGACAGGGGGCGCATTTGGATTGAGCAGTTCTTC
CDR3 protein: CASRDRGRIWIEQFF

D gene: NA
J gene: TRBJ2-7
V gene: TRBV7-9
clone size: NA
CDR3 DNA: TGTGCCAGCAGCTTGCAGGGAGAGGGGAGTGAGCAGTACTTC
CDR3 protein: CASSLQGEGSEQYF

D gene: TRBD1
J gene: TRBJ2-7
V gene: TRBV9
clone size: NA
CDR3 DNA: TGTGCCAGCAGCGTAGATGGCAGGGGGCCCTACGAGCAGTACTTC
CDR3 protein: CASSVDGRGPYEQYF

D gene: NA
J gene: TRBJ2-5
V gene: TRBV7-2
clone size: NA
CDR3 DNA: TGTGCCAGCAGTTACCGACACCGCCAAGAGACCCAGTACTTC
CDR3 protein: CASSYRHRQETQYF

D gene: TRBD1
J gene: TRBJ2-7
V gene: TRBV2
clone size: NA
CDR3 DNA: TGTGCCAGCACCGGGACAGGGGCCTACGAGCAGTACTTC
CDR3 protein: CASTGTGAYEQYF

D gene: NA
J gene: TRBJ1-1
V gene: TRBV25-1
clone size: NA
CDR3 DNA: TGTGCCAGCATGGGTGAGGTTGAAGCTTTCTTT
CDR3 protein: CASMGEVEAFF

D gene: NA
J gene: TRBJ2-7
V gene: TRBV6-1
clone size: NA
CDR3 DNA: TGTGCCAGCAGTGCAGTGGGGCCTACCTACGAGCAGTACTTC
CDR3 protein: CASSAVGPTYEQYF

D gene: NA
J gene: TRBJ2-7
V gene: TRBV28
clone size: NA
CDR3 DNA: TGTGCCAGCAGCTCCTACAGGGACCGGTCCTACGAGCAGTACTTC
CDR3 protein: CASSSYRDRSYEQYF

D gene: NA
J gene: TRBJ1-1
V gene: TRBV18
clone size: NA
CDR3 DNA: TGTGCCAGCTCACTTTCTCGGGACACTGAAGCTTTCTTT
CDR3 protein: CASSLSRDTEAFF

D gene: TRBD1
J gene: TRBJ1-1
V gene: TRBV6-6
clone size: NA
CDR3 DNA: TGTGCCAGCAGTCCCGGGACAGGACCGAACACTGAAGCTTTCTTT
CDR3 protein: CASSPGTGPNTEAFF

D gene: NA
J gene: TRBJ2-6
V gene: TRBV28
clone size: NA
CDR3 DNA: TGTGCCAGCACCTTGGGGGGGGCCAACGTCCTGACTTTC
CDR3 protein: CASTLGGANVLTF

D gene: NA
J gene: TRBJ2-3
V gene: TRBV7-2
clone size: few
CDR3 DNA: TGTGCCAGCAGCTTAGACAGGGGCACAGATACGCAGTATTTT
CDR3 protein: CASSLDRGTDTQYF

D gene: NA
J gene: TRBJ2-1
V gene: TRBV9
clone size: NA
CDR3 DNA: TGTGCCAGCAGCGTAGAATCCCGGGACCGCCCCTACAATGAGCAGTTCTTC
CDR3 protein: CASSVESRDRPYNEQFF

D gene: TRBD1
J gene: TRBJ2-4
V gene: TRBV7-2
clone size: NA
CDR3 DNA: TGTGCCAGCAGCTCAGAACAGGGGACCAAAAACATTCAGTACTTC
CDR3 protein: CASSSEQGTKNIQYF

D gene: TRBD2
J gene: TRBJ2-7
V gene: TRBV5-1
clone size: NA
CDR3 DNA: TGCGCCAGCAGCTCGACTAGCGGGAGCGCTTCCTACGAGCAGTACTTC
CDR3 protein: CASSSTSGSASYEQYF

D gene: NA
J gene: TRBJ1-2
V gene: TRBV27
clone size: NA
CDR3 DNA: TGTGCCAGCAGGCCGAATCGGGATACTTACACCTTC
CDR3 protein: CASRPNRDTYTF

D gene: NA
J gene: TRBJ2-7
V gene: TRBV18
clone size: NA
CDR3 DNA: TGTGCCAGCTCAGATTTCCAGCGCACGTTTGTTTACGAGCAGTACTTC
CDR3 protein: CASSDFQRTFVYEQYF

D gene: NA
J gene: TRBJ2-7
V gene: TRBV10-2
clone size: NA
CDR3 DNA: TGCGCCAGCAGTGACTTAAACGAGCAGTACTTC
CDR3 protein: CASSDLNEQYF

D gene: NA
J gene: TRBJ2-3
V gene: TRBV11-3
clone size: NA
CDR3 DNA: TGTGCCAGCAGCTTAAGCCGGGGGAGCACAGATACGCAGTATTTT
CDR3 protein: CASSLSRGSTDTQYF

D gene: TRBD1
J gene: TRBJ2-7
V gene: TRBV2
clone size: NA
CDR3 DNA: TGTGCCAGCAGAGACAGGGGCTACGAGCAGTACTTC
CDR3 protein: CASRDRGYEQYF

D gene: NA
J gene: TRBJ2-2
V gene: TRBV4-1
clone size: NA
CDR3 DNA: TGCGCCAGCAGCCCTACACAGGGGAACACCGGGGAGCTGTTTTTT
CDR3 protein: CASSPTQGNTGELFF

D gene: NA
J gene: TRBJ2-2
V gene: TRBV11-2
clone size: NA
CDR3 DNA: TGTGCCAGCAGCCCCCTAAAAACCGGGGAGCTGTTTTTT
CDR3 protein: CASSPLKTGELFF

D gene: TRBD2
J gene: TRBJ2-3
V gene: TRBV5-4
clone size: NA
CDR3 DNA: TGTGCCAGCAGCTCGGGACTAGCGGGAAGCATAGATACGCAGTATTTT
CDR3 protein: CASSSGLAGSIDTQYF

D gene: NA
J gene: TRBJ2-5
V gene: TRBV5-1
clone size: NA
CDR3 DNA: TGCGCCAGCAGCTTGATTGCAGGGGAGGGGGAGACCCAGTACTTC
CDR3 protein: CASSLIAGEGETQYF

D gene: NA
J gene: TRBJ2-5
V gene: TRBV10-3
clone size: NA
CDR3 DNA: TGTGCCATCAGTGAGTCGCGACAGACTCAAGAGACCCAGTACTTC
CDR3 protein: CAISESRQTQETQYF

D gene: TRBD1
J gene: TRBJ2-7
V gene: TRBV28
clone size: NA
CDR3 DNA: TGTGCCAGCAGTGCCGGGACAGCCTACGAGCAGTACTTC
CDR3 protein: CASSAGTAYEQYF

D gene: TRBD2
J gene: TRBJ2-5
V gene: TRBV7-9
clone size: NA
CDR3 DNA: TGTGCCAGCAGCTTTCCTGCGGGAGGGCCAAAAGAGACCCAGTACTTC
CDR3 protein: CASSFPAGGPKETQYF

D gene: NA
J gene: TRBJ2-7
V gene: TRBV11-2
clone size: NA
CDR3 DNA: TGTGCCAGCAGCTTAGATGGTGGCAGGGGCTACGAGCAGTACTTC
CDR3 protein: CASSLDGGRGYEQYF

D gene: NA
J gene: TRBJ1-4
V gene: TRBV28
clone size: NA
CDR3 DNA: TGTGCCAGCAGCAGTTCTAATGAAAAACTGTTTTTT
CDR3 protein: CASSSSNEKLFF